Sequencing of this T cell receptor (beta chain) was carried out in a study of T cell responses to AZD1222 COVID-19 vaccine (dated by TCRdb to 2020 to 2022). Describing the broader study: Because spike-specific TCR depth and breadth did not differ between the two schedules, AZD1222 recipients who got a second dose at roughly 4 weeks were pooled with those who got a second dose at roughly 12 weeks. TCR sequencing was performed for roughly 250 trial participants, of whom about 200 were given two doses of AZD1222 and approximately 25 were given two doses of MenACWY control vaccine. Trial participants were enrolled into age subgroups of 18-55, 56-69 and 70-plus years, which contained about 150, 28 and 57 TCR-sequenced participants, respectively.

The CDR3 regions of human TCRbeta chains were analyzed by immunosequencing. The authors' pipeline ran thus. TCRs in the repertoires were compared against a reference library of SARS-CoV-2-specific TCRs that had been generated with the MIRA antigen-specificity platform. Breadth meant the fraction of unique TCRs that were SARS-CoV-2-associated, whereas depth meant the fraction of total T cells that were SARS-CoV-2-associated. Using the MIRA data, each spike-specific TCR was mapped to the spike region that the TCR reacts to and placed in a CD4 or CD8 class. Log10-transformed breadth and depth values were compared by one-way ANOVA with Sidak's multiple comparisons tests. This immuneACCESS table, as held by TCRdb, lists in-frame sequences with V and J called but not all clones. Of the missing ones, under half trace to an unresolved V gene in checked studies; the others have no known cause. V and J calls and clone size come straight from that table; D and trimming were deduced from the DNA. This sample holds about 150,000 clones; about nine tenths were observed only once. Approximately 1.5% of the sample is held by the ten biggest clonotypes.

Beyond this particular receptor, the publication reports: Participants were mostly white British, with more females than males. The authors suggested clonal diversity may have been underestimated. Spike-specific TCR breadth and depth rose significantly after two AZD1222 doses compared with day 0 and with MenACWY recipients. Reportedly, close to half of the unique spike-specific TCRs recognized epitopes lying outside the regions that are mutated in the B.1.351 and B.1.1.7 variants. In the small 56-69-year group, the increase in depth fell short of significance, most likely because of low power. Only six or seven AZD1222 recipients were SARS-CoV-2 seropositive at baseline, limiting conclusions about previously exposed vaccinees. The whole spike protein was spanned by vaccine-associated CD4 TCRs, and dominant responses were seen in regions 160-218 and 743-854. Because no day 14 peak-response samples were available, repertoires were characterized only after the peak T cell response.

V and J lose 5 bases and 3 bases, and a span of 15 bases separates them. The CDR3 spans 15 residues, from the cysteine through the phenylalanine. The entry retains the CDR3 DNA only, 45 bases that are in frame from base 1. According to the germline V gene, CDR1 reads MDHEN and CDR2 reads SYDVKM. This specimen's time point label, per the study, means: baseline before first vaccination. Vaccinee samples were obtained from the UK trials COV001 and COV002, which included a single-blind randomized controlled phase 2/3 trial of AZD1222 (ChAdOx1 nCoV-19) in healthy adults. For TCRbeta chain sequencing, PBMC samples from trial participants were taken at day 0 and at day 28 after the second dose. Concerning this clone: No cognate antigen has been identified for it. No per-base quality is available; no much larger clone lies one base away.

The sample was peripheral blood, taken on day 0 of AZD1222 vaccination. This sequence uses TRBV28 and TRBJ2-3; possibly the D gene is TRBD1, per 6 matching bases. The source of this sequence is an adult in good health. CDR3 protein: CASSQAGRGTDTQYF. The nucleotides read TGTGCCAGCAGTCAGGCCGGTAGGGGGACAGATACGCAGTATTTT.